This T cell receptor beta chain originates from a study of blood T cell repertoires in COVID-19. Study-level information: Collection of acute and convalescent COVID-19 samples took place in the United States, Italy and Spain. T cells, B-cell-depleted T cells, or PBMCs supplied cDNA or gDNA.

Under the authors' procedure: Scientists estimated how many nucleated cells there were by amplifying reference gene primers. Method: immunoSEQ multiplex PCR; TCRdb's copy keeps in-frame clones and lacks some. That table furnishes V, J and clone size, whereas the DNA furnished D and trimming. The sample carries tens of thousands of clones, around nine tenths recorded once. Source material: peripheral blood. This clonotype originated in a woman of 80 years or more with acute or convalescent COVID-19.

CDR3 DNA: TGTGCCAGCAGCCAAGACCGAGACAAGAATCAGCCCCAGCATTTT. Translation gives CASSQDRDKNQPQHF. This sequence joins TRBV4-2 and TRBJ1-5, with D uncertain. The V end was cut by 0 bases, the J end by 4 bases, with 10 bases between. CDR1 and CDR2 from the germline V gene are LGHNA and YNFKEQ. The CDR3 loop spans 15 amino acids.